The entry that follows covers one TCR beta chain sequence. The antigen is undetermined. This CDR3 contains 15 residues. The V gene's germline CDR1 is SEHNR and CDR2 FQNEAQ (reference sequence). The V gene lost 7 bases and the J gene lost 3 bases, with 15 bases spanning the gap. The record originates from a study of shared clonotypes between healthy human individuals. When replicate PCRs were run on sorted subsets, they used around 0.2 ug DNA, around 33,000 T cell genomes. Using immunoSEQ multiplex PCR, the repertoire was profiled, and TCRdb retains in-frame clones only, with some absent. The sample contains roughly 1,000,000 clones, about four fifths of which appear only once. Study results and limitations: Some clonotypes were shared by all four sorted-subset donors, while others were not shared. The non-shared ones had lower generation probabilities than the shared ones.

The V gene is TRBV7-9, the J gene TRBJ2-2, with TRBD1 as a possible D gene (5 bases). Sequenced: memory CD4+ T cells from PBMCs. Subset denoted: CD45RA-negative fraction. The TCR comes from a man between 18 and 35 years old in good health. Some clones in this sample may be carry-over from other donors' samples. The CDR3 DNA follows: TGTGCCAGCACCCGGAGCAGGGATTACACCGGGGAGCTGTTTTTT. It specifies CASTRSRDYTGELFF.